This is a list of T cell receptor beta chains from one sample in a study of blood T cell repertoires in COVID-19. Clones were read by immunoSEQ multiplex PCR, and TCRdb kept only the in-frame ones, dropping some. The sample holds some 200,000 clones; roughly 76% are singletons and the top ten take 9.5% to 15%. Sample: peripheral blood. The receptors were sampled from a woman at least 80 years old with COVID-19, enrolled during active disease. The CDR3 runs from the conserved cysteine through the conserved F or W. The D gene is left open where the match is weak. The size entry is marked missing in some rows and otherwise reads once, few, many or a size class.

abundance: -; j_gene: TRBJ1-5; d_gene: TRBD1; v_gene: TRBV6-5; CDR3nt: TGTGCCACCCGGACAGGACGCAATCAGCCCCAGCATTTT; CDR3aa: CATRTGRNQPQHF
abundance: -; j_gene: TRBJ1-1; d_gene: TRBD1; v_gene: TRBV28; CDR3nt: TGTGCCAGCAGTAGACAGGGTAGGGACACTGAAGCTTTCTTT; CDR3aa: CASSRQGRDTEAFF
abundance: -; j_gene: TRBJ2-7; d_gene: -; v_gene: TRBV9; CDR3nt: TGTGCCAGCAGCGTAGGGTCTAGCCCACCCTACGAGCAGTACTTC; CDR3aa: CASSVGSSPPYEQYF
abundance: once; j_gene: TRBJ2-5; d_gene: TRBD2; v_gene: TRBV15; CDR3nt: TGTGCCACCAGCAGACACGCGGGGGTACAAGAGACCCAGTACTTC; CDR3aa: CATSRHAGVQETQYF
abundance: -; j_gene: TRBJ1-6; d_gene: -; v_gene: TRBV6-2/TRBV6-3; CDR3nt: TGTGCCAGCAGTCCGTCCGGGGATGGCTCACCCCTCCACTTT; CDR3aa: CASSPSGDGSPLHF
abundance: -; j_gene: TRBJ2-7; d_gene: -; v_gene: TRBV21-1; CDR3nt: TGTGCCAGCAGCAAAGAGCCCAGGGGGCTCTACGAGCAGTACTTC; CDR3aa: CASSKEPRGLYEQYF
abundance: -; j_gene: TRBJ2-2; d_gene: TRBD2; v_gene: TRBV19; CDR3nt: TGTGCCAGTAGCACTGGACTAGCGAACACCGGGGAGCTGTTTTTT; CDR3aa: CASSTGLANTGELFF
abundance: -; j_gene: TRBJ1-6; d_gene: TRBD1; v_gene: TRBV27; CDR3nt: TGTGCCAGCAGAGCCGGGACAGGGGGGTTTAATTCACCCCTCCACTTT; CDR3aa: CASRAGTGGFNSPLHF
abundance: -; j_gene: TRBJ1-2; d_gene: -; v_gene: TRBV10-3; CDR3nt: TGTGCCATCTCCCGAGGGGGGGACTATGGCTACACCTTC; CDR3aa: CAISRGGDYGYTF
abundance: -; j_gene: TRBJ2-3; d_gene: -; v_gene: TRBV5-6; CDR3nt: TGTGCCAGCAGCTTTGGGGGGGGCTCGGGCACAGATACGCAGTATTTT; CDR3aa: CASSFGGGSGTDTQYF
abundance: -; j_gene: TRBJ1-1; d_gene: -; v_gene: TRBV6-5; CDR3nt: TGTGCCAGCAGTAAACATGTTCTAGTGAACACTGAAGCTTTCTTT; CDR3aa: CASSKHVLVNTEAFF
abundance: few; j_gene: TRBJ1-5; d_gene: TRBD1; v_gene: TRBV9; CDR3nt: TGTGCCAGCAGCGTAGGGACAGGGGGCAATCAGCCCCAGCATTTT; CDR3aa: CASSVGTGGNQPQHF
abundance: -; j_gene: TRBJ1-6; d_gene: -; v_gene: TRBV27; CDR3nt: TGTGCCAGCAGTTTACGGGGGTCACCCCTCCACTTT; CDR3aa: CASSLRGSPLHF
abundance: few; j_gene: TRBJ2-5; d_gene: TRBD2; v_gene: TRBV5-6; CDR3nt: TGTGCCAGCAGCGGGGGACTAGCGGGGGTCAGGGAGACCCAGTACTTC; CDR3aa: CASSGGLAGVRETQYF
abundance: -; j_gene: TRBJ1-1; d_gene: TRBD1; v_gene: TRBV5-4; CDR3nt: TGTGCCAGCAGCTTCGGACAGGGGAACACTGAAGCTTTCTTT; CDR3aa: CASSFGQGNTEAFF
abundance: -; j_gene: TRBJ1-2; d_gene: -; v_gene: TRBV24-1; CDR3nt: TGTGCCACCAGTGGGGGCAGGTCATATGGCTACACCTTC; CDR3aa: CATSGGRSYGYTF
abundance: few; j_gene: TRBJ1-2; d_gene: -; v_gene: TRBV18; CDR3nt: TGTGCCAGCTCACCCCTGACAGGAGACTATGGCTACACCTTC; CDR3aa: CASSPLTGDYGYTF
abundance: few; j_gene: TRBJ2-7; d_gene: TRBD1; v_gene: TRBV18; CDR3nt: TGTGCCAGCGGACAGGGGTACGAGCAGTACTTC; CDR3aa: CASGQGYEQYF
abundance: -; j_gene: TRBJ2-5; d_gene: -; v_gene: TRBV12-5; CDR3nt: TGTGCTAGTGGTTCTCGATCGGGATATAGCTTTGAGACCCAGTACTTC; CDR3aa: CASGSRSGYSFETQYF
abundance: -; j_gene: TRBJ1-5; d_gene: TRBD1; v_gene: TRBV19; CDR3nt: TGTGCCAGTAGTGGGCTGAGGACAGGGGGATATACGAGCAATCAGCCCCAGCATTTT; CDR3aa: CASSGLRTGGYTSNQPQHF
abundance: -; j_gene: TRBJ2-1; d_gene: TRBD1; v_gene: TRBV19; CDR3nt: TGTGCCAGTATTGGGACAGGGCAGAATGAGCAGTTCTTC; CDR3aa: CASIGTGQNEQFF
abundance: -; j_gene: TRBJ2-7; d_gene: TRBD2; v_gene: TRBV15; CDR3nt: TGTGCCACCAGCAGAGATCCGACTAGCGGGAGAAGCGAGCAGTACTTC; CDR3aa: CATSRDPTSGRSEQYF
abundance: -; j_gene: TRBJ1-4; d_gene: TRBD1; v_gene: TRBV19; CDR3nt: TGTGCCAGTAGTTTGAAGACAGGGGGGAATGAAAAACTGTTTTTT; CDR3aa: CASSLKTGGNEKLFF
abundance: -; j_gene: TRBJ2-5; d_gene: TRBD2; v_gene: TRBV2; CDR3nt: TGTGCCAGCAGTTCTCCGGGACTAGCTCTTCAAGAGACCCAGTACTTC; CDR3aa: CASSSPGLALQETQYF
abundance: -; j_gene: TRBJ2-1; d_gene: TRBD2; v_gene: TRBV2; CDR3nt: TGTGCCAGCGCTGGACTAGCAGTGGGCAATGAGCAGTTCTTC; CDR3aa: CASAGLAVGNEQFF
abundance: -; j_gene: TRBJ1-1; d_gene: -; v_gene: TRBV6-5; CDR3nt: TGTGCCAGCAGCCCGGGGAGGAGAGGGACTGAAGCTTTCTTT; CDR3aa: CASSPGRRGTEAFF
abundance: -; j_gene: TRBJ1-2; d_gene: -; v_gene: TRBV9; CDR3nt: TGTGCCAGCAGCGTATCCCCCGGCGGGGGCTATGGCTACACCTTC; CDR3aa: CASSVSPGGGYGYTF
abundance: -; j_gene: TRBJ2-5; d_gene: TRBD2; v_gene: TRBV2; CDR3nt: TGTGCCAGCAGTGCTGGGACTAGCCCACAAGAGACCCAGTACTTC; CDR3aa: CASSAGTSPQETQYF
abundance: -; j_gene: TRBJ1-2; d_gene: TRBD1; v_gene: TRBV5-8; CDR3nt: TGTGCCAGCAGCTCCTGGACAGGGATCAGATATGGCTACACCTTC; CDR3aa: CASSSWTGIRYGYTF
abundance: once; j_gene: TRBJ1-1; d_gene: -; v_gene: TRBV5-1; CDR3nt: TGCGCCAGCAGCTTGGCGGGGGGAATGAGGAACACTGAAGCTTTCTTT; CDR3aa: CASSLAGGMRNTEAFF
abundance: -; j_gene: TRBJ2-7; d_gene: -; v_gene: TRBV7-8; CDR3nt: TGTGCCAGCAGCCGGGACATCCGCTCCTACGAGCAGTACTTC; CDR3aa: CASSRDIRSYEQYF
abundance: -; j_gene: TRBJ2-1; d_gene: -; v_gene: TRBV7-9; CDR3nt: TGTGCCAGCCACTCGAACCGGAGCTCCTACAATGAGCAGTTCTTC; CDR3aa: CASHSNRSSYNEQFF
abundance: -; j_gene: TRBJ2-1; d_gene: TRBD2; v_gene: TRBV7-9; CDR3nt: TGTGCCAGCAGCTCTATAGGGACTAGCGGAGGGAGCTCCTACAATGAGCAGTTCTTC; CDR3aa: CASSSIGTSGGSSYNEQFF
abundance: -; j_gene: TRBJ2-5; d_gene: -; v_gene: TRBV11-3; CDR3nt: TGTGCCAGCAGCTTAGGCGGGGAACAAGAGACCCAGTACTTC; CDR3aa: CASSLGGEQETQYF
abundance: -; j_gene: TRBJ2-7; d_gene: TRBD1; v_gene: TRBV9; CDR3nt: TGTGCCAGCAGCCCCCGACAGGGCTACGAGCAGTACTTC; CDR3aa: CASSPRQGYEQYF
abundance: -; j_gene: TRBJ2-3; d_gene: -; v_gene: TRBV29-1; CDR3nt: TGCAGCACACACACAGATACGCAGTATTTT; CDR3aa: CSTHTDTQYF
abundance: -; j_gene: TRBJ2-7; d_gene: TRBD2; v_gene: TRBV7-9; CDR3nt: TGTGCCAGCAGCTTGGGAGGGACCAGTTACGAGCAGTACTTC; CDR3aa: CASSLGGTSYEQYF
abundance: -; j_gene: TRBJ1-1; d_gene: -; v_gene: TRBV24-1; CDR3nt: TGTGCCACCTCTCTCGGTGACACTGAAGCTTTCTTT; CDR3aa: CATSLGDTEAFF
abundance: -; j_gene: TRBJ1-2; d_gene: TRBD1; v_gene: TRBV7-8; CDR3nt: TGTGCCAGCAGCGACTGGGACAGGGGGCGCGGGGGCTACACCTTC; CDR3aa: CASSDWDRGRGGYTF
abundance: -; j_gene: TRBJ2-5; d_gene: TRBD1; v_gene: TRBV5-4; CDR3nt: TGTGCCAGCAGCTTGGCCTTAGGGGGCCGAGAGACCCAGTACTTC; CDR3aa: CASSLALGGRETQYF
abundance: -; j_gene: TRBJ1-4; d_gene: TRBD1; v_gene: TRBV7-9; CDR3nt: TGTGCCAGCAGCTTAGAGGGGGCAGATGAAAAACTGTTTTTT; CDR3aa: CASSLEGADEKLFF
abundance: -; j_gene: TRBJ1-5; d_gene: -; v_gene: TRBV18; CDR3nt: TGTGCCAGCTCCTACAGGGAAGGGGATCAGCCCCAGCATTTT; CDR3aa: CASSYREGDQPQHF
abundance: -; j_gene: TRBJ2-3; d_gene: TRBD1; v_gene: TRBV9; CDR3nt: TGTGCCAGCAGCGGGGACAGGCCCGAGGAGCAGTATTTT; CDR3aa: CASSGDRPEEQYF
abundance: -; j_gene: TRBJ2-1; d_gene: TRBD2; v_gene: TRBV11-2; CDR3nt: TGTGCCAGCAGCTTGGATAGCGGGAGGTACAATGAGCAGTTCTTC; CDR3aa: CASSLDSGRYNEQFF
abundance: -; j_gene: TRBJ1-1; d_gene: -; v_gene: TRBV2; CDR3nt: TGTGCCAGCAGTCCCATAACATTCACAGGGCTGAAGACTGAAGCTTTCTTT; CDR3aa: CASSPITFTGLKTEAFF
abundance: -; j_gene: TRBJ1-2; d_gene: -; v_gene: TRBV11-1; CDR3nt: TGTGCCAGCAGCTTAACCCAGGGCTATGGCTACACCTTC; CDR3aa: CASSLTQGYGYTF
abundance: -; j_gene: TRBJ1-1; d_gene: -; v_gene: TRBV28; CDR3nt: TGTGCCAGCAGCTTCAGGAACACTGAAGCTTTCTTT; CDR3aa: CASSFRNTEAFF